This T cell receptor beta chain was captured by sequencing in a study of T cell responses to AZD1222 COVID-19 vaccine. CDR3 length: 13 residues. The V end was cut by 6 bases, the J end by 7 bases, with 15 bases between. Clones were sequenced by immunoSEQ multiplex PCR, and TCRdb holds only the in-frame ones, with some missing. The table records roughly 70,000 clones, roughly nine tenths of them present only once. V usage is TRBV12-3 or TRBV12-4 and J usage is TRBJ2-5; weak D call: TRBD2 (6 bases). This TCR was recovered from an adult who received the AZD1222 COVID-19 vaccine. Sample: peripheral blood, taken 28 days after the second AZD1222 dose. The CDR3 sequence: CASSRAGLATQYF. In nucleotides, the CDR3 is TGTGCCAGCAGCCGGGCGGGGCTGGCGACCCAGTACTTC.